The 2 T cell receptor beta chains given below trace back to one sample, sequenced in a study of spatial heterogeneity in lung cancer. TCRdb analysed the 5' RACE reads with MiXCR anew, one entry per CDR3 protein. The repertoire holds approximately 7,800 distinct CDR3 sequences, roughly 8.7% seen once, with around 4.4% in the top ten. As for time point: sample taken at primary tumor resection. Their recognized antigens are unknown. Study-level results: Counts that tracked tumor mutation counts were those of expanded intratumoral alpha and beta TCRs.

The sample in question was lung tumor tissue, obtained at surgery. Every receptor here comes from a male donor with early-stage non-small cell lung cancer.

By share of the sample, this clonotype is medium-sized (0.01 to 0.1%). The chain employs TRBV2 and TRBJ2-1, with D possibly TRBD1 on 5 matching bases. Germline assignment: CDR1 SNHLY and CDR2 FYNNEI. The ends were cut back, 4 bases at V and 0 bases at J, with 10 bases in the middle. There are 15 residues in the CDR3. CDR3 sequence reads: CASSGQRSSYNEQFF. The CDR3 DNA reads TGTGCCAGCAGTGGACAGAGGAGCTCCTACAATGAGCAGTTCTTC.

By share of the sample, this clonotype is medium-sized. The chain carries TRBV7-9 and TRBJ2-7, with 14 bases matching TRBD2. The J segment lost 7 bases and the V segment lost 5 bases, leaving 7 bases of the junction unmatched. CDR3 length: 15 amino acids. The germline CDR1 and CDR2 sequences are SEHNR and FQNEAQ (reference sequence). In DNA, the CDR3 is TGTGCCAGCAGCCGACTAGCGGGAGGGCTTAATGAGCAGTACTTC. It specifies CASSRLAGGLNEQYF.